The 14 T cell receptor beta chains below come from one sample, sequenced in a study of T-cell reconstitution after alpha-beta-depleted transplantation in children. TCRbeta library preparation incorporated unique molecular identifiers. TCRdb re-analysed the PCR reads in MiXCR, keeping a single row per CDR3 protein. The sample has about 980,000 distinct CDR3 sequences, 25% to 35% seen once. The input for sequencing was PBMCs, mostly from graft donor cells, taken 360 days after TCRalphabeta/CD19-depleted stem cell transplant. Receptors originate from a boy under two years old who had a stem cell transplant for SCID, so the T cells may come from the graft donor.

This clonotype was detected only a few times. The V call is TRBV4-3, the J call TRBJ2-1; D not certain. Trimming took off 1 base at V and 9 bases at J, with 10 bases between the two ends. The CDR3 is made up of 13 amino acids. Germline V gives CDR1 LGHNA, CDR2 YSLEER. CDR3 residues: CASSQVLPGEQFF. In DNA form, the CDR3 reads TGCGCCAGCAGCCAAGTTTTACCGGGTGAGCAGTTCTTC.

This clonotype was seen a few times. CDR3 sequence: CASSLAKGVRDTGELFF. DNA of the CDR3: TGCGCCAGCAGCTTGGCGAAGGGCGTACGGGACACCGGGGAGCTGTTTTTT. This chain uses TRBV5-1 with TRBJ2-2, with D hard to call. The CDR3 runs 17 residues. Deletions cut 0 bases from V and 3 bases from J, with 15 bases between. CDR1 and CDR2 from the germline V gene are SGHRS and YFSETQ. The entire variable domain, with the rest obtained from reference TRBV5-1 and TRBJ2-2, is as follows: KAGVTQTPRYLIKTRGQQVTLSCSPISGHRSVSWYQQTPGQGLQFLFEYFSETQRNKGNFPGRFSGRQFSNSRSEMNVSTLELGDSALYLCASSLAKGVRDTGELFFGEGSRLTVL.

The V and J genes are TRBV4-3 and TRBJ1-1; D possibly corresponds to TRBD1 (6 bases). The CDR3 has 16 amino acids. CDR1 LGHNA and CDR2 YSLEER come from the germline V gene. Trimming pared 3 bases from V and 0 bases from J, leaving 14 bases between. CDR3 nucleotide sequence: TGCGCCAGCAGCCAGCCCCAGGACAGCATGAACACTGAAGCTTTCTTT. Protein sequence: CASSQPQDSMNTEAFF.

This clonotype was recorded at least ten times. V gene TRBV2 combines with J gene TRBJ2-7, with 11 bases fitting TRBD1. The CDR3 loop spans 15 amino acids. V was clipped by 3 bases and J by 3 bases; unmatched bases: 4. Germline lookup yields CDR1 SNHLY and CDR2 FYNNEI. In DNA form, the CDR3 reads TGTGCCAGCAGTGATAGGACAGGGGGCGACTACGAGCAGTACTTC. This translates into CASSDRTGGDYEQYF. The full variable domain, rest sourced from reference TRBV2 and TRBJ2-7, is EPEVTQTPSHQVTQMGQEVILRCVPISNHLYFYWYRQILGQKVEFLVSFYNNEISEKSEIFDDQFSVERPDGSNFTLKIRSTKLEDSAMYFCASSDRTGGDYEQYFGPGTRLTVT.

This chain joins TRBV9 and TRBJ2-7, with TRBD1 matching over 11 bases. V was pared by 2 bases and J by 6 bases, with 10 bases of the junction left unmatched. Germline CDR1 reads SGDLS; CDR2 reads YYNGEE. The CDR3 has 16 amino acids. The CDR3 DNA reads as TGTGCCAGCAGCGTCCTCGGGACAGGGGGATGGGGCGAGCAGTACTTC. Protein product: CASSVLGTGGWGEQYF.

The chain couples TRBV12-3 or TRBV12-4 to TRBJ2-2; TRBD2 matches 12 bases. The V gene end was trimmed by 7 bases and the J gene end by 7 bases; junction bases not matched to a gene: 10. The CDR3 has 16 amino acids. The CDR3 region is CASNPLAGGRIGELFF. CDR3 sequence (DNA): TGTGCCAGCAACCCTCTAGCGGGGGGGCGTATCGGGGAGCTGTTTTTT.

This chain connects TRBV18 to TRBJ2-1; maybe TRBD1 (6 bases). There are 14 residues in the CDR3. CDR1 is KGHSH and CDR2 is LQKENI in the germline V gene. Trimming removed 3 bases at V and 6 bases at J, with 12 bases between. In DNA, the CDR3 is TGTGCCAGCTCACCTGTGGGGGCCTCCAATGAGCAGTTCTTC. It yields the protein CASSPVGASNEQFF. Full variable domain (outside the CDR3, taken from reference TRBV18 and TRBJ2-1): NAGVMQNPRHLVRRRGQEARLRCSPMKGHSHVYWYRQLPEEGLKFMVYLQKENIIDESGMPKERFSAEFPKEGPSILRIQQVVRGDSAAYFCASSPVGASNEQFFGPGTRLTVL.

The chain carries TRBV21-1 and TRBJ2-3; TRBD1 reflects the table's D call only, with no check against the DNA. TRBV21-1 corresponds to a pseudogene. The CDR3 runs to 18 residues. The CDR3 loop reads CASSKGRTGAWNIDTQYF. CDR3 in DNA: TGTGCCAGCAGCAAAGGACGGACAGGGGCCTGGAATATCGATACGCAGTATTTT.

There are a few counts of this clonotype. The gene calls are TRBV25-1 and TRBJ1-4; D unclear. Per germline, CDR1 MGHDK and CDR2 SYGVNS. Trimming removed 5 bases at V and 7 bases at J, with 14 bases between. The CDR3 has 14 residues. The CDR3 DNA follows: TGTGCCAGCAGTCGGACCGGGATGGGTGAAAAACTGTTTTTT. Its protein is CASSRTGMGEKLFF.

This clonotype was found a few times. This chain uses TRBV4-1 with TRBJ1-1, with 9 bases that match TRBD1. Germline CDR1 is MGHRA and CDR2 is YSYEKL. This CDR3 is built from 14 residues. The junction had 3 bases not matched to a gene; V was cut back by 2 bases and J by 5 bases. As DNA, the CDR3 is TGCGCCAGCAGCCAAAACAGGGGGCGAACTGAAGCTTTCTTT. Translation: CASSQNRGRTEAFF.

This clonotype was counted a few times. The J gene is TRBJ2-5, the V gene TRBV12-3 or TRBV12-4; 10 positions agree with TRBD1. The CDR3 is made up of 13 amino acids. With 6 bases clipped from V and 5 bases from J, the junction kept 3 bases outside the gene matches. CDR3 amino acids: CASRRGQGETQYF. The CDR3 DNA reads as TGTGCCAGCAGACGGGGACAGGGGGAGACCCAGTACTTC.

J is TRBJ2-3 and V is TRBV20-1; 9 bases are shared with TRBD1. With 0 bases clipped from V and 4 bases from J, the junction kept 5 bases outside the gene matches. This CDR3 spans 15 amino acids. Germline V gene lookup returns CDR1 DFQATT and CDR2 SNEGSKA (reference sequence). CDR3 bases: TGCAGTGCTAGAGAGGGACAGGGTTTTCCAGATACGCAGTATTTT. Its translation is CSAREGQGFPDTQYF.

This rearrangement joins TRBV3-1 to TRBJ2-4, with D tentatively TRBD2 (6 bases). CDR1 is LGHDT and CDR2 is YNNKEL in the germline V gene (reference sequence). V lost 4 bases and J 10 bases, leaving 17 bases between the germline ends. This CDR3 is 14 amino acids long. The DNA for the CDR3 is TGTGCCAGCAGCCCTTGGACTGACGGGGGTATTCAGTACTTC. Amino acids: CASSPWTDGGIQYF.

The chain employs TRBV29-1 and TRBJ1-1; 7 bases are a match to TRBD1. Germline assignment: CDR1 SQVTM and CDR2 ANQGSEA. V lost 4 bases and J lost 2; bases outside the gene matches: 7. This CDR3 is built from 14 residues. CDR3: CSVGVQGINTEAFF. Here the CDR3 DNA reads TGCAGCGTTGGCGTACAGGGGATTAACACTGAAGCTTTCTTT.